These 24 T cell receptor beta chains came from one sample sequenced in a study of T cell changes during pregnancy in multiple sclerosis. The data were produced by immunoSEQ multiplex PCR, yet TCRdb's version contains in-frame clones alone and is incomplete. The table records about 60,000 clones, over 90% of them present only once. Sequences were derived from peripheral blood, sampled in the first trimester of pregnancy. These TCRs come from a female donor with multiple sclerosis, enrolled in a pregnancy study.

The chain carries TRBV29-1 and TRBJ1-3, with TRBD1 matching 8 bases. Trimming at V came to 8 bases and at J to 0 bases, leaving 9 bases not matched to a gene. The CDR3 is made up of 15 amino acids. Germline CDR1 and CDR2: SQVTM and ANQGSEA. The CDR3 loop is CSMPNTGGSGNTIYF. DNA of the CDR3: TGCAGCATGCCAAACACAGGGGGCTCTGGAAACACCATATATTTT.

The CDR3 sequence: CASSHPAGGNEQYF. The CDR3 DNA sequence: TGCGCCAGCAGCCACCCGGCAGGGGGGAACGAGCAGTACTTC. The chain employs TRBV4-1 and TRBJ2-7; tentatively, D is TRBD1 (7 bases). The CDR3 sequence is 14 residues long. CDR1 is MGHRA and CDR2 is YSYEKL in the germline V gene. Trimming took off 3 bases at V and 5 bases at J, with 14 bases between the two ends.

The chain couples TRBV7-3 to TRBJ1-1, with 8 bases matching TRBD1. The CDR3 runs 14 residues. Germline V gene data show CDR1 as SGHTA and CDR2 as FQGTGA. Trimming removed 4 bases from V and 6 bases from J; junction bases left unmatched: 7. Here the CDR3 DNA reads TGTGCCAGCAGCTCACAGGGGGGGGCGGCTGAAGCTTTCTTT. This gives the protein CASSSQGGAAEAFF.

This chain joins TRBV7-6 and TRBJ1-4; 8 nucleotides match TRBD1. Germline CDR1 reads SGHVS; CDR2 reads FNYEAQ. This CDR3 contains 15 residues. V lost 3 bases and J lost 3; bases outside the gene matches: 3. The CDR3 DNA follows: TGTGCCAGCAGCTTTACAGGGGGGTCTAATGAAAAACTGTTTTTT. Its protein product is CASSFTGGSNEKLFF.

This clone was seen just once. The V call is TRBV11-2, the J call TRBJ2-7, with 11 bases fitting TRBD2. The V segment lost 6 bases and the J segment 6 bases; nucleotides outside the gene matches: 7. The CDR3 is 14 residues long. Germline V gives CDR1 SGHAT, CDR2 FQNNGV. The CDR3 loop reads CASRGIAGGREQYF. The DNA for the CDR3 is TGTGCCAGCAGGGGGATAGCGGGGGGGCGCGAGCAGTACTTC. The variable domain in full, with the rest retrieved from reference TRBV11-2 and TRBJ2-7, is EAGVAQSPRYKIIEKRQSVAFWCNPISGHATLYWYQQILGQGPKLLIQFQNNGVVDDSQLPKDRFSAERLKGVDSTLKIQPAKLEDSAVYLCASRGIAGGREQYFGPGTRLTVT.

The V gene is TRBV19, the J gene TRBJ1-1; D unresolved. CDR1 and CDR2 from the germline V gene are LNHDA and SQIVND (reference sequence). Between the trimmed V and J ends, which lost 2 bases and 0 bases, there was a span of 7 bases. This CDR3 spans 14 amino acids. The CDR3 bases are TGTGCCAGTAGTATAAAGCCCCTGAACACTGAAGCTTTCTTT. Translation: CASSIKPLNTEAFF. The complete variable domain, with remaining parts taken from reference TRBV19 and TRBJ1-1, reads DGGITQSPKYLFRKEGQNVTLSCEQNLNHDAMYWYRQDPGQGLRLIYYSQIVNDFQKGDIAEGYSVSREKKESFPLTVTSAQKNPTAFYLCASSIKPLNTEAFFGQGTRLTVV.

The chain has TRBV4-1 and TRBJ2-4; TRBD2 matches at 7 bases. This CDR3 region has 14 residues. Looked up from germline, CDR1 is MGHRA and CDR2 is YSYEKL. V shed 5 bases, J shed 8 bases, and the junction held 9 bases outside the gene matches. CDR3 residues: CASSGGVSWDIQYF. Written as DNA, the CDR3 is TGCGCCAGCAGCGGGGGGGTTAGCTGGGACATTCAGTACTTC.

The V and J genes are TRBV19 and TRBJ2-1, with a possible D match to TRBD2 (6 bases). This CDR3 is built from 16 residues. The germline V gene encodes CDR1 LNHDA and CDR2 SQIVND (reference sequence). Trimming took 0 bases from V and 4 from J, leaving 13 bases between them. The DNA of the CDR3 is TGTGCCAGTAGTATAGAAGGCCGGGGGAAGTACAATGAGCAGTTCTTC. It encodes CASSIEGRGKYNEQFF.

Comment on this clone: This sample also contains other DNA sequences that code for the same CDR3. DNA of the CDR3: TGTGCCAGCAGCTTCAGGGGTGGCACAGATACGCAGTATTTT. The encoded protein is CASSFRGGTDTQYF. The gene calls are TRBV7-3 and TRBJ2-3; D is perhaps TRBD1 (6 bases). Germline loops: CDR1 SGHTA, CDR2 FQGTGA. The CDR3 loop spans 14 amino acids. The V gene lost 3 bases and the J gene lost 1 base, with 8 bases spanning the gap.

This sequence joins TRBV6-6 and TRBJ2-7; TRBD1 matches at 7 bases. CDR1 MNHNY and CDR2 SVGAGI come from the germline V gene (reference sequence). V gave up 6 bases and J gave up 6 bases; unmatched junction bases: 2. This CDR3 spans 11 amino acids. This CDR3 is CASSGTVEQYF. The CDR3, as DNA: TGTGCCAGCAGCGGGACAGTCGAGCAGTACTTC.

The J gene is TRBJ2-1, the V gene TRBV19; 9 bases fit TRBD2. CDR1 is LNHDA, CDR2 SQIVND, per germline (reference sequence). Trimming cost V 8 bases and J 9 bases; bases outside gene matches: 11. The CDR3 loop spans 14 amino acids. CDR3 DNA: TGTGCCAGTGCCGGGACTAGCCGAGACGGTGAGCAGTTCTTC. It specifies CASAGTSRDGEQFF.

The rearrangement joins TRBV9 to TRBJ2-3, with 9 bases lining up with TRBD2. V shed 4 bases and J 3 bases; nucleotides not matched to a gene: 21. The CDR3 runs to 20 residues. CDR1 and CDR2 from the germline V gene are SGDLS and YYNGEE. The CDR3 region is CASSLTDASSAGGRTDTQYF. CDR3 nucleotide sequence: TGTGCCAGCAGCCTCACGGACGCCAGCTCGGCGGGGGGGCGGACAGATACGCAGTATTTT.

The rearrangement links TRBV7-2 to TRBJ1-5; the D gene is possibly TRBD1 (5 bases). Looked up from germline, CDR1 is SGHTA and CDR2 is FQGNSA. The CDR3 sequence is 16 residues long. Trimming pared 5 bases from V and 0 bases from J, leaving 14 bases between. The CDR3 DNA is TGTGCCAGCAGCGAGTCGACAGTCTATAGCAATCAGCCCCAGCATTTT. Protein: CASSESTVYSNQPQHF. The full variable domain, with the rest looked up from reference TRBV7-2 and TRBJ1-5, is GAGVSQSPSNKVTEKGKDVELRCDPISGHTALYWYRQSLGQGLEFLIYFQGNSAPDKSGLPSDRFSAERTGGSVSTLTIQRTQQEDSAVYLCASSESTVYSNQPQHFGDGTRLSIL.

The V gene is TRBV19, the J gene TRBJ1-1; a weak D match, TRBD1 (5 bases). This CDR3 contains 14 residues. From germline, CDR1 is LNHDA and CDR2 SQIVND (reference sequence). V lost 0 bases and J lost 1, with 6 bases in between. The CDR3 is CASSIETANTEAFF. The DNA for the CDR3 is TGTGCCAGTAGTATAGAGACAGCGAACACTGAAGCTTTCTTT.

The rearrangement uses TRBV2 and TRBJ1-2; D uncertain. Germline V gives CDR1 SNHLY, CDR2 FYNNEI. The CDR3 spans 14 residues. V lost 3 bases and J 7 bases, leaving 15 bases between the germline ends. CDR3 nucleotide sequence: TGTGCCAGCAGTGAGGAGCCAATAGGCGGTGGCTACACCTTC. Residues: CASSEEPIGGGYTF.

CDR3 DNA sequence: TGTGCCAGTAGTCTGACCATGGCAGGGCGGGAACAGCCCCAGCATTTT. Amino acid sequence: CASSLTMAGREQPQHF. The V call is TRBV19, the J call TRBJ1-5; perhaps TRBD1 as D (5 bases). The length of the CDR3 is 16 residues. Germline V CDR1 and CDR2: LNHDA, SQIVND (reference sequence). V lost 5 bases to trimming and J lost 7 bases, with 21 bases between them.

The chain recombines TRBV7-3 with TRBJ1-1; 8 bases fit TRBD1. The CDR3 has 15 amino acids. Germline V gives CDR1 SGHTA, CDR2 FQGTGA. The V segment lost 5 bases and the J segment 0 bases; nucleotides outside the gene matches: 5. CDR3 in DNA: TGTGCCAGCAGCCCACGACAGGGGATGAACACTGAAGCTTTCTTT. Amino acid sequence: CASSPRQGMNTEAFF.

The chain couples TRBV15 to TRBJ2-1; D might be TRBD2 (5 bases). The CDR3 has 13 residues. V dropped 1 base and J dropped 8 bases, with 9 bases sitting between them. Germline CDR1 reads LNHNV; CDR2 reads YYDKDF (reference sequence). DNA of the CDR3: TGTGCCACCAGCAGAGGTCTAGCTGATGAGCAGTTCTTC. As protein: CATSRGLADEQFF. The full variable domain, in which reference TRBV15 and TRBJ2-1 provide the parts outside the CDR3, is DAMVIQNPRYQVTQFGKPVTLSCSQTLNHNVMYWYQQKSSQAPKLLFHYYDKDFNNEADTPDNFQSRRPNTSFCFLDIRSPGLGDTAMYLCATSRGLADEQFFGPGTRLTVL.

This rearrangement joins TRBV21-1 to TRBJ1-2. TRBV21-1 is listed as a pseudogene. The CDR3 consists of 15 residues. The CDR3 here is CASSKGRARRSGYTF. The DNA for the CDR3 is TGTGCCAGCAGCAAAGGGCGGGCGAGAAGAAGTGGCTACACCTTC.

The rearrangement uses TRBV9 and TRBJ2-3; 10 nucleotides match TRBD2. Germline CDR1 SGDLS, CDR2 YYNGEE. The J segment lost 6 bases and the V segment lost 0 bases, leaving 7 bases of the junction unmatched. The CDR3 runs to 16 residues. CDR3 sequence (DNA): TGTGCCAGCAGCGTAGGAGCGGGGGGGTCACGTGATACGCAGTATTTT. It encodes CASSVGAGGSRDTQYF.

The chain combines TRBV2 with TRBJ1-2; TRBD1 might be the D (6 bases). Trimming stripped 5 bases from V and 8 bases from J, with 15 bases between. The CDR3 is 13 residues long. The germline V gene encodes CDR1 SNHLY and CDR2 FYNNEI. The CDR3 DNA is TGTGCCAGCAGTTATACAGGGAACTCAGGCTACACCTTC. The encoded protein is CASSYTGNSGYTF.

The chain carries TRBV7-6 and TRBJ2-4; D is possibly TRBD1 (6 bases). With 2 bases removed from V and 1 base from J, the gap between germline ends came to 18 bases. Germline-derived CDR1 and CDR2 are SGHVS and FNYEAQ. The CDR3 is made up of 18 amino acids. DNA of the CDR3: TGTGCCAGCAGCTTATTAGGAGGACAGACATATGCCAAAAACATTCAGTACTTC. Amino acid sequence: CASSLLGGQTYAKNIQYF.

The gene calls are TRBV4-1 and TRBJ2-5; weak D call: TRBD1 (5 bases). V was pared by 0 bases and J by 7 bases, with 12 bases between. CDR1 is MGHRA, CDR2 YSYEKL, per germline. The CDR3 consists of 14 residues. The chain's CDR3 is CASSQETGPVTQYF. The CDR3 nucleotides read TGCGCCAGCAGCCAAGAAACAGGTCCGGTGACCCAGTACTTC.

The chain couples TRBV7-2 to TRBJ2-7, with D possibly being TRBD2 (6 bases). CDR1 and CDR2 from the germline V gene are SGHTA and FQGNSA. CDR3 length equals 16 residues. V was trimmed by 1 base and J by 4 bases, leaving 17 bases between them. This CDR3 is CASSLGWEAFSYEQYF. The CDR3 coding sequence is TGTGCCAGCAGCTTAGGTTGGGAGGCGTTTAGTTACGAGCAGTACTTC.